Sequencing of this T cell receptor (beta chain) was carried out in a study of Ad26.COV2.S vaccination and SARS-CoV-2 variants. The CDR3 totals 15 residues. Germline V gene lookup returns CDR1 LGHDT and CDR2 YNNKEL (reference sequence). V trimming: 2 bases; J trimming: 8 bases; junction bases outside the gene matches: 6. The table came from immunoSEQ multiplex PCR; TCRdb's copy has only in-frame clones and leaves some out. The data contain about 320,000 clones, around 84% of them singletons. Treatment here: about 20 received Ad26.COV2.S at low or high dose, single or two shots; roughly five received placebo; per-sample allocation not given. The samples were gathered on day 63 after the first injection of vaccine or placebo. This adult donor, from Boston, was 18-55 years old.

Sequenced material: peripheral blood, taken in a trial of Ad26.COV2.S vaccine versus placebo. V gene TRBV3-1 (or the pseudogene TRBV3-2) combines with J gene TRBJ1-4, with 9 nucleotides matching TRBD1. The sequence was collected from a person between 18 and 60 years old who received the Ad26.COV2.S COVID-19 vaccine or a placebo. For the CDR3, the DNA is TGTGCCAGCAGCCAATCCGGGACAGGGCACGAAAAACTGTTTTTT. It codes for CASSQSGTGHEKLFF.